The 32 T cell receptor beta chains below all came from one sample that was sequenced in a study of PD-1 blockade in classical Hodgkin lymphoma. After autologous stem cell transplantation all patients relapsed, and prior brentuximab vedotin exposure differed between cohorts. Purification of CD4+ T cells from thawed PBMCs was achieved by magnetic negative selection. Measured with immunoSEQ multiplex PCR; TCRdb has only the in-frame clones, and not every one. The repertoire holds around 25,000 clones, with roughly 84% as singletons. The specimen comprised CD4+ T cells from blood, sampled at baseline. These TCRs come from a human donor with classical Hodgkin lymphoma.

The V and J genes are TRBV5-1 and TRBJ1-4; 7 positions agree with TRBD1. The CDR3 is 15 amino acids. V was clipped by 2 bases and J by 8 bases; unmatched bases: 9. Per the germline V gene, CDR1 is SGHRS and CDR2 is YFSETQ. DNA of the CDR3: TGCGCCAGCAGCTTATCGACAGGGCGAGACGAAAAACTGTTTTTT. Its protein product is CASSLSTGRDEKLFF. Supplemented by reference TRBV5-1 and TRBJ1-4, the full variable domain reads KAGVTQTPRYLIKTRGQQVTLSCSPISGHRSVSWYQQTPGQGLQFLFEYFSETQRNKGNFPGRFSGRQFSNSRSEMNVSTLELGDSALYLCASSLSTGRDEKLFFGSGTQLSVL.

The chain recombines TRBV5-1 with TRBJ2-2, with D unclear. Per the germline V gene, CDR1 is SGHRS and CDR2 is YFSETQ. The CDR3 runs 12 residues. V lost 5 bases, J lost 5 bases, and 7 bases lay in between. CDR3 nucleotides: TGCGCCAGCAGTTCAAAGACCGGGGAGCTGTTTTTT. This codes for CASSSKTGELFF.

This clone was seen only a few times. The chain combines TRBV6-5 with TRBJ1-1; 7 nucleotides align to TRBD1. The length of the CDR3 is 14 residues. Germline V gene lookup returns CDR1 MNHEY and CDR2 SVGAGI. The junction had 5 bases not matched to a gene; V was cut back by 6 bases and J by 1 base. The CDR3, as DNA: TGTGCCAGCAGATTCGGGACAGCGAACACTGAAGCTTTCTTT. Its translation: CASRFGTANTEAFF.

The CDR3 protein is CASSQYTQYF. CDR3 bases: TGTGCCAGCAGCCAATATACGCAGTATTTT. The chain carries TRBV7-8 and TRBJ2-3; no firm D call. Trimming shortened V by 5 bases and J by 7 bases, and 4 bases separated the two germline ends. Germline values: CDR1 SGHVS, CDR2 FQNEAQ. The CDR3 totals 10 residues.

This clone was detected only a few times. J is TRBJ1-3 and V is TRBV7-8, with 10 bases that match TRBD1. This CDR3 is built from 18 residues. The germline V gene encodes CDR1 SGHVS and CDR2 FQNEAQ. V lost 5 bases and J lost 1; bases outside the gene matches: 11. CDR3 protein: CASSPNRDRGGSGNTIYF. The CDR3 coding sequence is TGTGCCAGCAGCCCTAATCGGGACAGGGGAGGTTCTGGAAACACCATATATTTT. Filled out from reference TRBV7-8 and TRBJ1-3, the complete variable domain reads GAGVSQSPRYKVAKRGQDVALRCDPISGHVSLFWYQQALGQGPEFLTYFQNEAQLDKSGLPSDRFFAERPEGSVSTLKIQRTQQEDSAVYLCASSPNRDRGGSGNTIYFGEGSWLTVV.

This clone was found a few times. In nucleotides, the CDR3 is TGTGCCAGCAGCTCGAAGGAGTGGGACACTGAAGCTTTCTTT. This codes for CASSSKEWDTEAFF. V is TRBV11-2 and J is TRBJ1-1; D call uncertain. CDR1 is SGHAT and CDR2 is FQNNGV in the germline V gene. This CDR3 is built from 14 residues. Trimming shortened V by 4 bases and J by 3 bases, and 12 bases separated the two germline ends.

The chain recombines TRBV10-3 with TRBJ1-2; possibly TRBD1 for D (6 bases). Germline V gene lookup returns CDR1 ENHRY and CDR2 SYGVKD. CDR3 length: 15 residues. V was trimmed by 5 bases and J by 4 bases, leaving 17 bases between them. In nucleotides, the CDR3 is TGTGCCATCAGTCCTGACAGGAATCTGGGCTATGGCTACACCTTC. Translating gives CAISPDRNLGYGYTF.

The V gene is TRBV5-1, the J gene TRBJ2-3; D uncertain. V was clipped by 5 bases and J by 0 bases, with 4 bases between them. The CDR3 loop spans 12 amino acids. Germline V gives CDR1 SGHRS, CDR2 YFSETQ. The DNA of the CDR3 is TGCGCCAGCAGGACTAGCACAGATACGCAGTATTTT. This sequence encodes CASRTSTDTQYF.

The chain combines TRBV7-9 with TRBJ2-5, with 7 bases aligning to TRBD1. CDR1 and CDR2 from the germline V gene are SEHNR and FQNEAQ (reference sequence). J gave up 0 bases and V 5 bases, and 3 bases lay outside the gene matches. The CDR3 has 14 residues. As DNA, the CDR3 is TGTGCCAGCAGCAAAGGACAGGACCAAGAGACCCAGTACTTC. It specifies CASSKGQDQETQYF.

This chain connects TRBV7-8 to TRBJ2-5; TRBD1 aligns across 7 bases. V gave up 4 bases and J gave up 5 bases; unmatched junction bases: 7. The CDR3 extends over 14 amino acids. Germline V gives CDR1 SGHVS, CDR2 FQNEAQ. The CDR3 nucleotides read TGTGCCAGCAGCTCACAGGGGTCGAGGGAGACCCAGTACTTC. The encoded protein is CASSSQGSRETQYF.

This sequence joins TRBV5-5 and TRBJ2-1, with D unresolved. Germline V gene data show CDR1 as SGHKS and CDR2 as YYEKEE (reference sequence). Trimming took 1 base from V and 5 from J, leaving 4 bases between them. This CDR3 comprises 12 residues. The CDR3 coding sequence is TGTGCCAGCAGCTTGCAGAACAATGAGCAGTTCTTC. The encoded protein is CASSLQNNEQFF.

The chain employs TRBV11-1 and TRBJ1-1, with a tentative D call TRBD1 (5 bases). The CDR3 loop spans 14 amino acids. The V gene lost 5 bases and the J gene lost 3 bases, with 13 bases spanning the gap. Per the germline V gene, CDR1 is SGHAT and CDR2 is FQDESV (reference sequence). The chain's CDR3 is CASSLAGGYTEAFF. CDR3 coding DNA: TGTGCCAGCAGCCTCGCCGGGGGATACACTGAAGCTTTCTTT.

CDR3 sequence reads: CASSLGQPTYNEQFF. CDR3 nucleotide sequence: TGTGCCAGCAGCTTGGGACAGCCAACCTACAATGAGCAGTTCTTC. The genes are TRBV5-8 and TRBJ2-1, with D perhaps matching TRBD1 (5 bases). Trimming pared 0 bases from V and 2 bases from J, leaving 9 bases between. This CDR3 has 15 residues. The germline V gene has CDR1 SGHTS and CDR2 YDEGEE.

The CDR3 DNA is TGTGCCAGCAGCCAAGCCCCTCAGCAAGAGACCCAGTACTTC. Translation: CASSQAPQQETQYF. The chain uses TRBV4-2 and TRBJ2-5; no clear D gene. The CDR3 runs 14 residues. Germline V lookup: CDR1 LGHNA, CDR2 YNFKEQ. The V end was cut by 1 base, the J end by 2 bases, with 8 bases between.

This clone has just a few counts. This chain joins TRBV10-3 and TRBJ1-2, with D perhaps matching TRBD1 (6 bases). Trimming took off 2 bases at V and 7 bases at J, with 11 bases between the two ends. Germline CDR1 and CDR2: ENHRY and SYGVKD. The CDR3 runs 13 residues. In nucleotides, the CDR3 is TGTGCCATCAGTGAGGGGGGGGCGCGTGGCTACACCTTC. It encodes CAISEGGARGYTF.

The rearrangement links TRBV28 to TRBJ1-1, with TRBD1 identical over 7 bases. The trim removed 6 bases at V and 1 base at J, leaving 8 bases unmatched. The CDR3 runs 15 residues. Germline V gene sequence: CDR1 MDHEN, CDR2 SYDVKM. As DNA, the CDR3 is TGTGCCAGCAGGCTCCCCGGGACAGCGAACACTGAAGCTTTCTTT. This encodes CASRLPGTANTEAFF.

This rearrangement joins TRBV2 to TRBJ2-4, with D unclear. Trimming removed 2 bases at V and 0 bases at J, with 14 bases between. The CDR3 spans 17 residues. Germline V gene lookup returns CDR1 SNHLY and CDR2 FYNNEI. The CDR3 DNA sequence: TGTGCCAGCAGTGAAAGAGGACCCCCGGGAGCCAAAAACATTCAGTACTTC. Its translation is CASSERGPPGAKNIQYF.

The chain combines TRBV9 with TRBJ1-3; D is unclear. V lost 2 bases and J 0 bases, leaving 12 bases between the germline ends. The CDR3 spans 16 residues. Germline CDR1 reads SGDLS; CDR2 reads YYNGEE. CDR3 amino acids: CASSVMGTYSGNTIYF. CDR3 sequence (DNA): TGTGCCAGCAGCGTGATGGGAACTTACTCTGGAAACACCATATATTTT. Drawing the rest from reference TRBV9 and TRBJ1-3, the complete variable domain is DSGVTQTPKHLITATGQRVTLRCSPRSGDLSVYWYQQSLDQGLQFLIQYYNGEERAKGNILERFSAQQFPDLHSELNLSSLELGDSALYFCASSVMGTYSGNTIYFGEGSWLTVV.

The chain joins TRBV2 to TRBJ1-1, with D possibly being TRBD1 (5 bases). Trimming pared 8 bases from V and 3 bases from J, leaving 16 bases between. There are 14 residues in the CDR3. Germline CDR1 reads SNHLY; CDR2 reads FYNNEI. The CDR3 nucleotides read TGTGCCAGCGCGAGAACGGGGGGGGACACTGAAGCTTTCTTT. It codes for CASARTGGDTEAFF.

The chain is built from TRBV9 and TRBJ1-4; D gene unclear. Germline V gene sequence: CDR1 SGDLS, CDR2 YYNGEE. The CDR3 consists of 16 residues. CDR3 coding DNA: TGTGCTACGAAACTGGTCCAGACTGCAACTAATGAAAAACTGTTTTTT. This encodes CATKLVQTATNEKLFF. The full variable domain, rest sourced from reference TRBV9 and TRBJ1-4, is DSGVTQTPKHLITATGQRVTLRCSPRSGDLSVYWYQQSLDQGLQFLIQYYNGEERAKGNILERFSAQQFPDLHSELNLSSLELGDSALYFCATKLVQTATNEKLFFGSGTQLSVL.

This chain connects TRBV6-1 to TRBJ1-4, with TRBD1 as a possible D gene (5 bases). The CDR3 is 13 amino acids. Per the germline V gene, CDR1 is MNHNS and CDR2 is SASEGT. V gave up 11 bases and J gave up 8 bases, with 18 bases separating them. CDR3 nucleotides: TGTGCCTCGCTGGATCAGGGTCCCGAAAAACTGTTTTTT. It yields the protein CASLDQGPEKLFF.

The chain couples TRBV19 to TRBJ1-4, with 8 positions matching TRBD1. The CDR3 runs to 15 residues. CDR1 and CDR2 from the germline V gene are LNHDA and SQIVND (reference sequence). V lost 6 bases to trimming and J lost 1 base; unmatched junction nucleotides: 4. The CDR3 DNA follows: TGTGCCAGTAGATCAGGGGGCAGAACTAATGAAAAACTGTTTTTT. Protein product: CASRSGGRTNEKLFF.

This chain uses TRBV18 with TRBJ2-7; 8 bases map to TRBD1. With V trimmed by 4 bases and J by 5 bases, 7 bases remained unmatched. Germline CDR1 and CDR2: KGHSH and LQKENI. The CDR3 is 14 residues long. The CDR3 DNA reads TGTGCCAGCTCACTAGCGGACAGGGCCAACGAGCAGTACTTC. Protein: CASSLADRANEQYF.

This clone was detected only once. The gene calls are TRBV5-1 and TRBJ2-1, with 8 bases that match TRBD1. This CDR3 spans 15 amino acids. Germline-derived CDR1 and CDR2 are SGHRS and YFSETQ. The V gene end was trimmed by 4 bases and the J gene end by 5 bases; junction bases not matched to a gene: 8. The CDR3 spells CASSERTGKNNEQFF. The DNA of the CDR3 is TGCGCCAGCAGCGAGAGGACAGGGAAAAACAATGAGCAGTTCTTC.

This chain uses TRBV19 with TRBJ1-5; TRBD1 agrees at 8 bases. Germline trimming cut 8 bases from V and 7 bases from J; bases unmatched to any gene: 4. The CDR3 is made up of 12 amino acids. The germline V gene has CDR1 LNHDA and CDR2 SQIVND (reference sequence). This CDR3 reads CASRTGKQPQHF. In DNA, the CDR3 is TGTGCCAGTCGGACAGGGAAACAGCCCCAGCATTTT.

The chain employs TRBV29-1 and TRBJ2-1; D might be TRBD1 or TRBD2, each matching 6 bases. The V gene's germline CDR1 is SQVTM and CDR2 ANQGSEA. The CDR3 covers 13 residues. The germline V and J ends were trimmed by 7 bases and 2 bases, with 12 bases remaining between them. The CDR3 region has the DNA TGCAGCGGCGGGACACGGACCTACAATGAGCAGTTCTTC. Translating it yields CSGGTRTYNEQFF.

The gene calls are TRBV19 and TRBJ2-1; tentatively, D is TRBD1 (6 bases). V lost 1 base to trimming and J lost 0 bases, with 13 bases between them. The CDR3 is 17 amino acids. Looked up from germline, CDR1 is LNHDA and CDR2 is SQIVND (reference sequence). This CDR3 reads CASSIAPTGSSYNEQFF. The CDR3 nucleotides read TGTGCCAGTAGTATAGCCCCCACAGGGAGCTCCTACAATGAGCAGTTCTTC. The whole variable domain, filled in from reference TRBV19 and TRBJ2-1, reads DGGITQSPKYLFRKEGQNVTLSCEQNLNHDAMYWYRQDPGQGLRLIYYSQIVNDFQKGDIAEGYSVSREKKESFPLTVTSAQKNPTAFYLCASSIAPTGSSYNEQFFGPGTRLTVL.

The J gene is TRBJ2-1, the V gene TRBV15, with D maybe TRBD2 (5 bases). Germline V CDR1 and CDR2: LNHNV, YYDKDF (reference sequence). Trimming shortened V by 2 bases and J by 8 bases, and 13 bases separated the two germline ends. This CDR3 region has 14 residues. The chain's CDR3 is CATSRLKLGYEQFF. CDR3 nucleotides: TGTGCCACCAGCAGACTAAAACTAGGTTATGAGCAGTTCTTC.

The CDR3 nucleotides read TGTGCCAGCACCCCGGCCAGCCAAAACAATGAGCAGTTCTTC. Translated: CASTPASQNNEQFF. V is TRBV7-9 and J is TRBJ2-1; D remains unclear. V lost 7 bases and J lost 5, with 15 bases in between. CDR1 and CDR2 from the germline V gene are SEHNR and FQNEAQ (reference sequence). This CDR3 has 14 amino acids.

This clone has only one observation. J is TRBJ2-7 and V is TRBV20-1; D is ambiguous. In germline, CDR1 is DFQATT, CDR2 SNEGSKA (reference sequence). Trimming stripped 4 bases from V and 7 bases from J, with 11 bases between. The CDR3 is made up of 11 amino acids. The CDR3 DNA reads as TGCAGTGCTATCCTAGGGATTGAGCAGTACTTC. Protein product: CSAILGIEQYF.

The table lists this clone with a count of one. The gene calls are TRBV6-6 and TRBJ2-4; TRBD2 matches 8 bases. Trimming cost V 4 bases and J 5 bases; bases outside gene matches: 7. This CDR3 spans 15 amino acids. Germline loops: CDR1 MNHNY, CDR2 SVGAGI (reference sequence). The CDR3 is CASSSRGGVQNIQYF. The CDR3 DNA follows: TGTGCCAGCAGTTCCCGGGGGGGCGTTCAAAACATTCAGTACTTC.

This chain uses TRBV2 with TRBJ2-7; the D gene is possibly TRBD1 (6 bases). V lost 8 bases to trimming and J lost 3 bases, with 11 bases between them. The CDR3 covers 12 residues. Germline CDR1 reads SNHLY; CDR2 reads FYNNEI. The CDR3 DNA is TGTGCCAGCGGACAGAAGAGCTACGAGCAGTACTTC. As protein: CASGQKSYEQYF.